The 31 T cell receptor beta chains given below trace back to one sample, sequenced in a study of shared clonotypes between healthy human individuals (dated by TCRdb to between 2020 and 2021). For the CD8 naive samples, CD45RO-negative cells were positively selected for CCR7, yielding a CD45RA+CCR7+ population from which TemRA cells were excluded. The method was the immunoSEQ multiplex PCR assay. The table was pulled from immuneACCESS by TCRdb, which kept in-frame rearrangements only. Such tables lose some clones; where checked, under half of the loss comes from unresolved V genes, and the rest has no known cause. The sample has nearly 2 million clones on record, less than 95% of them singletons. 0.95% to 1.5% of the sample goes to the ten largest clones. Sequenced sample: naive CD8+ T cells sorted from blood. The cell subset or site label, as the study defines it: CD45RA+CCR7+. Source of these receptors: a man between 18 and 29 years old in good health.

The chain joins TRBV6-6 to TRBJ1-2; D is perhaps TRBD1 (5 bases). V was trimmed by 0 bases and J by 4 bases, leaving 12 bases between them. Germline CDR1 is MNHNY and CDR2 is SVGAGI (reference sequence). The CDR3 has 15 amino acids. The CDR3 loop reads CASSYSATETYGYTF. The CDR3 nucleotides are TGTGCCAGCAGTTACTCAGCGACAGAGACCTATGGCTACACCTTC.

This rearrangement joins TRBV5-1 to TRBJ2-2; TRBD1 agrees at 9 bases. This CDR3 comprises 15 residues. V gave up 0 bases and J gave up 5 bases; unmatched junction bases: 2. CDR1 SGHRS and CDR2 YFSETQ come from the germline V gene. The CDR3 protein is CASSLEQGATGELFF. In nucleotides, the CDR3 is TGCGCCAGCAGCTTGGAACAGGGGGCAACCGGGGAGCTGTTTTTT.

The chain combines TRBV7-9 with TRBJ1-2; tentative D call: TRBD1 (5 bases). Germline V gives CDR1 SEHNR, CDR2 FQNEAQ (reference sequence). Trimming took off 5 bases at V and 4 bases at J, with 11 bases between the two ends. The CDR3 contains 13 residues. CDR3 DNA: TGTGCCAGCAGCGTCGAGGGACTCTATGGCTACACCTTC. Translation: CASSVEGLYGYTF.

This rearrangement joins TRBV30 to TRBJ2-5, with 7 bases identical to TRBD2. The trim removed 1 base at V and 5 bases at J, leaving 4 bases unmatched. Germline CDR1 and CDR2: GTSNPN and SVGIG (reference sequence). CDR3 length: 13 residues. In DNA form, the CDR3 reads TGTGCCTGGAGTGGAACTAGCGCCGAGACCCAGTACTTC. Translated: CAWSGTSAETQYF.

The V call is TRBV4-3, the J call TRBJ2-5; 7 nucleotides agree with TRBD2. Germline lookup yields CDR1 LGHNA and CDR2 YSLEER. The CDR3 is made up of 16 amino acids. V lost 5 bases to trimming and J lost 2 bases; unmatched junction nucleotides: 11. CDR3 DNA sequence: TGCGCCAGCAGCTCCTGGGGGGGAGGGCGTCAAGAGACCCAGTACTTC. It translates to CASSSWGGGRQETQYF.

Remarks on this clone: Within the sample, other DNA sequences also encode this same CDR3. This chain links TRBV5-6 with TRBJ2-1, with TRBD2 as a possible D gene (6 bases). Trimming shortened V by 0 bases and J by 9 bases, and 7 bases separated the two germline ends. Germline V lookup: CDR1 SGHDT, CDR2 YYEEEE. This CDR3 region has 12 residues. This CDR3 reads CASSLGGGEQFF. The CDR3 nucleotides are TGTGCCAGCAGCTTGGGGGGAGGTGAGCAGTTCTTC.

As DNA, the CDR3 is TGTGCCAGCAGTGAACCGGTAGCGGGAGCCCGAAGAAGGTACGAGCAGTACTTC. Residues: CASSEPVAGARRRYEQYF. The chain joins TRBV6-1 to TRBJ2-7; 9 bases match TRBD2. This CDR3 is built from 18 residues. J lost 4 bases, V lost 2 bases, and 15 bases had no gene match. In germline, CDR1 is MNHNS, CDR2 SASEGT.

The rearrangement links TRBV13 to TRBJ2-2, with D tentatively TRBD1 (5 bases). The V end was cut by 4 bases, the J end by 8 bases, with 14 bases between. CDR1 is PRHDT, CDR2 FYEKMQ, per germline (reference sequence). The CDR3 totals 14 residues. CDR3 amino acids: CASSSSPQGGELFF. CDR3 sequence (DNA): TGTGCCAGCAGCTCCTCCCCCCAGGGTGGGGAGCTGTTTTTT.

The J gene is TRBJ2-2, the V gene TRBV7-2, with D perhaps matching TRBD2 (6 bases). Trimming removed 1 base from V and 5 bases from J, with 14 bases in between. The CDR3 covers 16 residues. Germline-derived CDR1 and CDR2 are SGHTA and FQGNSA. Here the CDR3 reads CASSLGSLALTGELFF. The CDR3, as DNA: TGTGCCAGCAGCTTAGGTTCCCTAGCGTTGACCGGGGAGCTGTTTTTT.

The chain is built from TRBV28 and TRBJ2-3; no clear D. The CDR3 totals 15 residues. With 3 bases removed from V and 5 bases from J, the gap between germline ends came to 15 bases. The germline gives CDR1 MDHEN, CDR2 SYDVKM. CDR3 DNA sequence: TGTGCCAGCAGTTTGGTGGGGATGGGGATAGATACGCAGTATTTT. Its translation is CASSLVGMGIDTQYF. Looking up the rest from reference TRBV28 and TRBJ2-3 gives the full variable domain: DVKVTQSSRYLVKRTGEKVFLECVQDMDHENMFWYRQDPGLGLRLIYFSYDVKMKEKGDIPEGYSVSREKKERFSLILESASTNQTSMYLCASSLVGMGIDTQYFGPGTRLTVL.

The CDR3, as DNA: TGTGCCAGCAGCCCGGTCGGGGATACGCAGTATTTT. Its translation: CASSPVGDTQYF. V and J are TRBV13 and TRBJ2-3; no definite D call. This CDR3 region has 12 residues. Deletions cut 5 bases from V and 6 bases from J, with 9 bases between. Germline values: CDR1 PRHDT, CDR2 FYEKMQ (reference sequence).

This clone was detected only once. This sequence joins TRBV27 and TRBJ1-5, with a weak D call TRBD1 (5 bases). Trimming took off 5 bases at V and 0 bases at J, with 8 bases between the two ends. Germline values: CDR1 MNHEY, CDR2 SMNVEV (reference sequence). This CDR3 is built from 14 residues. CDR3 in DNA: TGTGCCAGCAGTACAGGCCTTAGCAATCAGCCCCAGCATTTT. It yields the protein CASSTGLSNQPQHF.

CDR3 sequence (DNA): TGTGCCAGCAGCTTGGTTCTAGACGAGCAGTACTTC. This gives the protein CASSLVLDEQYF. This chain uses TRBV5-4 with TRBJ2-7; D uncertain. The V and J ends lost 0 bases and 5 bases respectively, with 6 bases between them. There are 12 residues in the CDR3. Germline-derived CDR1 and CDR2 are SGHNT and YYREEE (reference sequence).

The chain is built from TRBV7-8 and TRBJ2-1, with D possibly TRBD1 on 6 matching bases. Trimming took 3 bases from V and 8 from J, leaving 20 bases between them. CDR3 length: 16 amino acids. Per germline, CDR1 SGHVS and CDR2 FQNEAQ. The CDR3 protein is CASSFGIAGAGDEQFF. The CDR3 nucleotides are TGTGCCAGCAGCTTCGGGATAGCAGGGGCGGGTGATGAGCAGTTCTTC. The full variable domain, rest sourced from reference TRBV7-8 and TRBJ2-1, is GAGVSQSPRYKVAKRGQDVALRCDPISGHVSLFWYQQALGQGPEFLTYFQNEAQLDKSGLPSDRFFAERPEGSVSTLKIQRTQQEDSAVYLCASSFGIAGAGDEQFFGPGTRLTVL.

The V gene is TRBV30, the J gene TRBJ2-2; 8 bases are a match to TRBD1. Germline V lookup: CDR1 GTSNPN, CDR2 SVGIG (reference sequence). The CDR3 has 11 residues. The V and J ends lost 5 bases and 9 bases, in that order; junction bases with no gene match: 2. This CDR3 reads CAWSRGRELFF. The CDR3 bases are TGTGCCTGGTCCAGGGGGCGGGAGCTGTTTTTT.

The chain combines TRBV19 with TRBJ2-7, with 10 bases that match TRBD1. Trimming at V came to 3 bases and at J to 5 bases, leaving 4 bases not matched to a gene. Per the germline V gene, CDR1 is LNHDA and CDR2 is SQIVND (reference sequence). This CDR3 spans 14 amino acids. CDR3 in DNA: TGTGCCAGTAGTATGGGACAGGGGTTCGACGAGCAGTACTTC. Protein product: CASSMGQGFDEQYF.

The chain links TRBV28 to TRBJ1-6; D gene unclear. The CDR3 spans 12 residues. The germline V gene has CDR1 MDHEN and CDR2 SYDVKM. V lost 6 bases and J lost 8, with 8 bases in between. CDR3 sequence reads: CASSPTYSPLHF. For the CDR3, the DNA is TGTGCCAGCAGCCCCACTTATTCACCCCTCCACTTT. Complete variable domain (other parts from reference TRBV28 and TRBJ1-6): DVKVTQSSRYLVKRTGEKVFLECVQDMDHENMFWYRQDPGLGLRLIYFSYDVKMKEKGDIPEGYSVSREKKERFSLILESASTNQTSMYLCASSPTYSPLHFGNGTRLTVT.

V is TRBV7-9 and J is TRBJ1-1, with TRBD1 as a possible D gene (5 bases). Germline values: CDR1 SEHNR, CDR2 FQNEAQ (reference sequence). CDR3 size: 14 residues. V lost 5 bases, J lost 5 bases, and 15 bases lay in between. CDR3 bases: TGTGCCAGCAGCCCTATGGGGGGGAGTACTGAAGCTTTCTTT. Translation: CASSPMGGSTEAFF.

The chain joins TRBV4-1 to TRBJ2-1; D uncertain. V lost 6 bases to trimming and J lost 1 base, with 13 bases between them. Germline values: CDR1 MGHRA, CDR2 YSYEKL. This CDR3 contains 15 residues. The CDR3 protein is CASRWAVTSYNEQFF. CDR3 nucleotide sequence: TGCGCCAGCAGGTGGGCGGTGACATCCTACAATGAGCAGTTCTTC.

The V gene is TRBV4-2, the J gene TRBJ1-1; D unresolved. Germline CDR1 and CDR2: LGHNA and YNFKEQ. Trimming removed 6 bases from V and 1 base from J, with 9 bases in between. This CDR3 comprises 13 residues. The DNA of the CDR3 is TGTGCCAGCAGTCGGTGGCAGAACACTGAAGCTTTCTTT. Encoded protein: CASSRWQNTEAFF.

CDR3 protein: CASSLGTSGYTDTQYF. CDR3 nucleotide sequence: TGTGCCAGCAGCTTAGGGACTAGCGGGTACACAGATACGCAGTATTTT. V is TRBV5-6 and J is TRBJ2-3; 12 nucleotides align to TRBD2. The junction had 3 bases not matched to a gene; V was cut back by 2 bases and J by 2 bases. Per germline, CDR1 SGHDT and CDR2 YYEEEE. The CDR3 spans 16 residues.

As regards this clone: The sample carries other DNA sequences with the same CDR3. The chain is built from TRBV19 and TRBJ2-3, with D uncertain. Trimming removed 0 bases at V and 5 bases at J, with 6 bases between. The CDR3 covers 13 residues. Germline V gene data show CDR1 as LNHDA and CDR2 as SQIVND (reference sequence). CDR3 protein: CASSIDLEDTQYF. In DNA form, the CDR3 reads TGTGCCAGTAGTATAGATCTTGAAGATACGCAGTATTTT.

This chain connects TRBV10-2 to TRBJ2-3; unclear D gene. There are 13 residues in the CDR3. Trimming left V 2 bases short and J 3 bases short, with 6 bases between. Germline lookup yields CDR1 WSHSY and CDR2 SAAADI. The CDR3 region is CASSEPLTDTQYF. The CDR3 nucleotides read TGCGCCAGCAGTGAGCCATTAACAGATACGCAGTATTTT.

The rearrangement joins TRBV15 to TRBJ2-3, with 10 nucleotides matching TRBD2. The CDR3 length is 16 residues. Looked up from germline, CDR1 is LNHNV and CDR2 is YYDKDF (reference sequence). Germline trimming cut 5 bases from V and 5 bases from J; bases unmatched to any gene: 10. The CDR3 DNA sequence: TGTGCCACCAGCCCGGGGAGCGGGGGGGCCGAAGATACGCAGTATTTT. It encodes CATSPGSGGAEDTQYF.

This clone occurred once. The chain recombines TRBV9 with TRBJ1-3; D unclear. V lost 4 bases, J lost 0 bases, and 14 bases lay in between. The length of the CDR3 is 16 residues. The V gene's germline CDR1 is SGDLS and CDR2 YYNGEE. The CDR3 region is CASSPNSRSSGNTIYF. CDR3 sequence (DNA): TGTGCCAGCAGCCCGAACTCCCGGAGCTCTGGAAACACCATATATTTT.

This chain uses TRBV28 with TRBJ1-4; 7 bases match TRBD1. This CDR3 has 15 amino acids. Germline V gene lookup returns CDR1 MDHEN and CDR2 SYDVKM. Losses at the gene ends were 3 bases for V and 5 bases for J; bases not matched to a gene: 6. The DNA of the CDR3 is TGTGCCAGCAGTTTTTACAGGGGAATCAATGAAAAACTGTTTTTT. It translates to CASSFYRGINEKLFF.

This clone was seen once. The CDR3 region has the DNA TGTGCCAGCAGTTTTGCGGAAGAGACCCAGTACTTC. This gives the protein CASSFAEETQYF. The chain links TRBV28 to TRBJ2-5; D is unresolved. The CDR3 totals 12 residues. V was pared by 3 bases and J by 3 bases, with 5 bases between. Germline assignment: CDR1 MDHEN and CDR2 SYDVKM.

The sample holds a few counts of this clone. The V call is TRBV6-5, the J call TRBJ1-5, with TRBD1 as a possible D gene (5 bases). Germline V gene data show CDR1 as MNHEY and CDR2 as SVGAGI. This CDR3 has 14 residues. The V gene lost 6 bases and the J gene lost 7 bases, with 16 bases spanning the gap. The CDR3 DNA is TGTGCCAGCAGCCTCGGGCAGGGTTGGCAGCCCCAGCATTTT. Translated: CASSLGQGWQPQHF.

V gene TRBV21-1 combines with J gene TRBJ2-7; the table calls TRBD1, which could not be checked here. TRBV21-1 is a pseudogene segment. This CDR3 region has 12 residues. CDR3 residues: CASSDSRYEQYF. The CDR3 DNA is TGTGCCAGCAGCGACAGCCGTTACGAGCAGTACTTC.

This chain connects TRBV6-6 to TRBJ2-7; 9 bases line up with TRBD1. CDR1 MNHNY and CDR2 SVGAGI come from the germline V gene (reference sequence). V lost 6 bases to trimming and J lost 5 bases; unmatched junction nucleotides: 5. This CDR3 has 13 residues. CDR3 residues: CASSLGQGNEQYF. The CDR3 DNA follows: TGTGCCAGCAGCCTGGGACAGGGTAACGAGCAGTACTTC.

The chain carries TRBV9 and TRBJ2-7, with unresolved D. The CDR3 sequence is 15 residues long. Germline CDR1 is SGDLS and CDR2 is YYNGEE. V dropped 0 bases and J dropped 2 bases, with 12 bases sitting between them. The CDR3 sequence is CASSVEIVGAYEQYF. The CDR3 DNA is TGTGCCAGCAGCGTAGAGATAGTCGGCGCCTACGAGCAGTACTTC.